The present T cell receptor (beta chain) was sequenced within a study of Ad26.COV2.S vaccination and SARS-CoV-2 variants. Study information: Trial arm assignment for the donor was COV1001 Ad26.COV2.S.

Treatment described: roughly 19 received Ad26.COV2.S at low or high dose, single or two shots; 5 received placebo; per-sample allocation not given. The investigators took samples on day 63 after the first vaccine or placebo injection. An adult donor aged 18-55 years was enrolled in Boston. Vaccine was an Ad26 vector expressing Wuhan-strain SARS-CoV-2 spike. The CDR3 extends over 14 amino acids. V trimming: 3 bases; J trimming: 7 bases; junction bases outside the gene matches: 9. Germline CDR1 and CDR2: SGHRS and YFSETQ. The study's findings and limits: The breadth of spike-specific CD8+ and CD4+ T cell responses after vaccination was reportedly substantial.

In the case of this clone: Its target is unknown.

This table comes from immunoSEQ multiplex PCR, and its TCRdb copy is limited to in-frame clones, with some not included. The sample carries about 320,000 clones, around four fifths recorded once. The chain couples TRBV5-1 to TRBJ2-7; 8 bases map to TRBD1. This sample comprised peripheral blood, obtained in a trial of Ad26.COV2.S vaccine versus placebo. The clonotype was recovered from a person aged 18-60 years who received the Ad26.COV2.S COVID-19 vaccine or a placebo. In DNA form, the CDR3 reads TGCGCCAGCAGCTCCGACGGACAGGGTGGAGAGCAGTACTTC. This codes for CASSSDGQGGEQYF.